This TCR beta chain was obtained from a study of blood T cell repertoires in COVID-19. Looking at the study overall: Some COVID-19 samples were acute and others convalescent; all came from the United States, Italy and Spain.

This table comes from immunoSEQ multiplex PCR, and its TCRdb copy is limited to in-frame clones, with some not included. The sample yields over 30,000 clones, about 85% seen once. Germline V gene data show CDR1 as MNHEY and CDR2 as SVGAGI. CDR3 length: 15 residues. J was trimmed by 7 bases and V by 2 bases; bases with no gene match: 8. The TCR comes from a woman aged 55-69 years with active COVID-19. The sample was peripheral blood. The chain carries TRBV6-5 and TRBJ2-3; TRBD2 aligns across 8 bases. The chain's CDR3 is CASSYGGRTGNTQYF. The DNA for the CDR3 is TGTGCCAGCAGTTACGGCGGGAGGACGGGGAATACGCAGTATTTT.